This TCR beta chain appears in the sequencing data of a study of blood T cell repertoires in COVID-19. Clones were read by immunoSEQ multiplex PCR, and TCRdb kept only the in-frame ones, dropping some. This sample yields around 150,000 clones, of which about nine tenths are seen a single time; roughly 19% belongs to the top ten. The CDR3 runs 15 residues. Unmatched junction bases numbered 5, after V lost 4 bases and J lost 0 bases. Germline V CDR1 and CDR2: LNHDA, SQIVND (reference sequence). The clonotype was recovered from a man aged 55 to 70 with active or convalescent COVID-19. J is TRBJ1-1 and V is TRBV19; TRBD1 matches at 7 bases. Sequenced sample: peripheral blood. In DNA, the CDR3 is TGTGCCAGTAGTACCGGACAGGTTTTGAACACTGAAGCTTTCTTT. Encoded protein: CASSTGQVLNTEAFF.